Below are 29 T cell receptor beta chains sequenced from a single sample in a study of Graves' ophthalmopathy and Graves' hyperthyroidism. Scientists amplified the TCR beta CDR3 regions from RNA transcripts. The first round was an RT-PCR with HTBI primers, and the second round was a multiplex PCR. TCRdb redid the calling of the multiplex PCR reads with MiXCR, one entry per CDR3 protein. This sample carries around 1.1 million distinct CDR3 sequences, approximately 35% of them seen once, and the ten largest clones take over 8.5%. Sequenced: peripheral blood or thyroid tissue (not recorded which). The receptors come from an adult man with Graves' hyperthyroidism.

About this clonotype: The junction departs from germline at one end; a sequencing error may be responsible. The chain is built from TRBV11-2 and TRBJ2-7; D remains ambiguous. The CDR3 length is 14 residues. The germline V gene encodes CDR1 SGHAT and CDR2 FQNNGV. The CDR3 nucleotides read TGTGCCGGCAGCTTAGCCGGCGGCACCTACGAGCAGTACTTC. It codes for CAGSLAGGTYEQYF.

This clonotype came up many times. The chain carries TRBV11-2 and TRBJ1-2, with 10 nucleotides matching TRBD1. The length of the CDR3 is 12 residues. Germline V gene lookup returns CDR1 SGHAT and CDR2 FQNNGV. With 6 bases clipped from V and 5 bases from J, the junction kept 0 bases outside the gene matches. Here the CDR3 DNA reads TGTGCCAGCAGGGGACAGGGGTATGGCTACACCTTC. This encodes CASRGQGYGYTF.

In its sample, this clonotype was seen many times. The chain combines TRBV19 with TRBJ2-7, with 8 bases aligning to TRBD1. Looked up from germline, CDR1 is LNHDA and CDR2 is SQIVND (reference sequence). The CDR3 spans 14 residues. V lost 6 bases to trimming and J lost 6 bases; unmatched junction nucleotides: 10. CDR3 sequence: CASSAQGATGEQYF. CDR3 bases: TGTGCCAGTAGCGCCCAGGGGGCTACAGGCGAGCAGTACTTC. The variable domain in full, completed from reference TRBV19 and TRBJ2-7, reads DGGITQSPKYLFRKEGQNVTLSCEQNLNHDAMYWYRQDPGQGLRLIYYSQIVNDFQKGDIAEGYSVSREKKESFPLTVTSAQKNPTAFYLCASSAQGATGEQYFGPGTRLTVT.

This clonotype has a handful of counts. The chain has TRBV6-5 and TRBJ2-5; 15 nucleotides align to TRBD2. With V trimmed by 2 bases and J by 4 bases, 14 bases remained unmatched. This CDR3 has 20 amino acids. Germline V CDR1 and CDR2: MNHEY, SVGAGI. CDR3 bases: TGTGCCAGCAGTTACCCCCTCCCGGGACTAGCGGGGGGAAGTTTAGAGACCCAGTACTTC. Protein: CASSYPLPGLAGGSLETQYF.

This chain joins TRBV25-1 and TRBJ1-5, with 7 bases fitting TRBD1. CDR1 and CDR2 from the germline V gene are MGHDK and SYGVNS. The length of the CDR3 is 14 residues. J gave up 7 bases and V 8 bases, and 11 bases lay outside the gene matches. CDR3 nucleotide sequence: TGTGCCAGCCGTGGGACAGCCGGGATCCAGCCCCAGCATTTT. Its protein is CASRGTAGIQPQHF.

This clonotype was counted at least ten times. The rearrangement joins TRBV7-6 to TRBJ1-2, with 8 nucleotides matching TRBD1. Germline CDR1 and CDR2: SGHVS and FNYEAQ. The junction had 12 bases not matched to a gene; V was cut back by 6 bases and J by 3 bases. The CDR3 loop spans 16 amino acids. CDR3 bases: TGTGCCAGCAGTTCCCTTGCCGGGACAGGTGACTATGGCTACACCTTC. This sequence encodes CASSSLAGTGDYGYTF.

The J gene is TRBJ1-3, the V gene TRBV10-3; D unresolved. Germline V lookup: CDR1 ENHRY, CDR2 SYGVKD. Trimming stripped 7 bases from V and 0 bases from J, with 10 bases between. The CDR3 runs 14 residues. The CDR3 here is CAITGGSSGNTIYF. The DNA for the CDR3 is TGTGCCATCACGGGCGGGTCCTCTGGAAACACCATATATTTT.

The CDR3: CSARGLRVGETQYF. The DNA for the CDR3 is TGCAGTGCTAGAGGCCTCCGGGTGGGCGAGACCCAGTACTTC. The rearrangement uses TRBV20-1 and TRBJ2-5; D unresolved. The V gene's germline CDR1 is DFQATT and CDR2 SNEGSKA (reference sequence). The V end lost 1 base, the J end lost 5 bases, and 14 bases lay between the germline ends. The CDR3 runs to 14 residues.

The CDR3 loop reads CASSLVGTGTGGGELFF. The CDR3 DNA follows: TGTGCCAGCAGCTTAGTGGGAACCGGGACAGGGGGAGGGGAGCTGTTTTTT. The gene calls are TRBV7-9 and TRBJ2-2, with 11 bases matching TRBD1. CDR3 length: 17 amino acids. The trim removed 1 base at V and 8 bases at J, leaving 9 bases unmatched. The germline CDR1 and CDR2 sequences are SEHNR and FQNEAQ (reference sequence).

The sample holds many counts of this clonotype. The chain employs TRBV2 and TRBJ1-4; D is perhaps TRBD1 (6 bases). The CDR3 contains 13 residues. The germline V gene has CDR1 SNHLY and CDR2 FYNNEI. V shed 6 bases and J shed 8 bases, with 13 bases lying between them. The CDR3 nucleotides read TGTGCCAGCAGAGTTGGGACATTAGAAAAACTGTTTTTT. This encodes CASRVGTLEKLFF.

This clonotype occurred many times. The chain carries TRBV7-2 and TRBJ1-2, with 8 bases matching TRBD1. Germline CDR1 is SGHTA and CDR2 is FQGNSA. Trimming removed 4 bases from V and 4 bases from J; junction bases left unmatched: 14. CDR3 size: 17 residues. The CDR3 is CASSSGQGTRVVYGYTF. The CDR3 region has the DNA TGTGCCAGCAGCTCCGGACAGGGAACCCGCGTTGTCTATGGCTACACCTTC.

The chain carries TRBV7-9 and TRBJ1-5; TRBD1 matches at 9 bases. V lost 5 bases, J lost 6 bases, and 8 bases stayed unmatched. The CDR3 totals 15 residues. Germline V gene lookup returns CDR1 SEHNR and CDR2 FQNEAQ (reference sequence). Written as DNA, the CDR3 is TGTGCCAGCAGCAGGGACAGGGTATCAGGTCAGCCCCAGCATTTT. Protein sequence: CASSRDRVSGQPQHF.

This clonotype was seen many times. The chain recombines TRBV7-2 with TRBJ1-5; a weak D match, TRBD1 (6 bases). Germline values: CDR1 SGHTA, CDR2 FQGNSA. Trimming took off 5 bases at V and 4 bases at J, with 18 bases between the two ends. This CDR3 contains 16 residues. The CDR3 loop is CASSTGAPGANQPQHF. In DNA form, the CDR3 reads TGTGCCAGCAGCACCGGGGCCCCAGGGGCTAATCAGCCCCAGCATTTT. The variable domain in full, completed from reference TRBV7-2 and TRBJ1-5, reads GAGVSQSPSNKVTEKGKDVELRCDPISGHTALYWYRQSLGQGLEFLIYFQGNSAPDKSGLPSDRFSAERTGGSVSTLTIQRTQQEDSAVYLCASSTGAPGANQPQHFGDGTRLSIL.

This clonotype was picked up a small number of times. The rearrangement joins TRBV27 to TRBJ1-1; unclear D gene. This CDR3 is built from 13 residues. V lost 5 bases to trimming and J lost 3 bases, with 10 bases between them. Germline V CDR1 and CDR2: MNHEY, SMNVEV (reference sequence). The CDR3 protein is CASSPLEDTEAFF. CDR3 DNA: TGTGCCAGCAGTCCACTAGAGGACACTGAAGCTTTCTTT.

V gene TRBV15 combines with J gene TRBJ1-2; 11 bases fit TRBD1. There are 15 residues in the CDR3. J was trimmed by 8 bases and V by 0 bases; bases with no gene match: 5. Looked up from germline, CDR1 is LNHNV and CDR2 is YYDKDF (reference sequence). The CDR3 loop is CATSRDRDRGGGYTF. CDR3 sequence (DNA): TGTGCCACCAGCAGAGATCGGGACAGGGGGGGCGGCTACACCTTC.

The chain is built from TRBV7-2 and TRBJ2-7, with a weak D call TRBD2 (5 bases). This CDR3 is built from 13 residues. The germline gives CDR1 SGHTA, CDR2 FQGNSA. V shed 5 bases and J shed 3 bases, with 11 bases lying between them. The CDR3 sequence is CASSPPGIYEQYF. The CDR3 nucleotides are TGTGCCAGCAGCCCCCCGGGGATCTACGAGCAGTACTTC.

The chain links TRBV5-1 to TRBJ2-3; D gene uncertain. The germline CDR1 and CDR2 sequences are SGHRS and YFSETQ. The CDR3 length is 14 residues. Trimming cost V 0 bases and J 3 bases, with 8 bases left between them. The DNA for the CDR3 is TGCGCCAGCAGCTTGGCCCCCGCTACAGATACGCAGTATTTT. This gives the protein CASSLAPATDTQYF.

Points on this clonotype: A much larger clone is a single base away; this may be a read error. The gene calls are TRBV24-1 and TRBJ2-7; a weak D match, TRBD2 (5 bases). This CDR3 region has 17 residues. Germline V gives CDR1 KGHDR, CDR2 SFDVKD. CDR3 amino acids: CATSDTPTPGSSHEQYF. CDR3 sequence (DNA): TGTGCCACCAGTGATACCCCTACTCCGGGAAGCTCCCACGAGCAGTACTTC.

The CDR3 loop reads CSVLGQGGRTEAFF. DNA of the CDR3: TGCAGCGTTCTTGGACAGGGTGGGCGCACTGAAGCTTTCTTT. The chain carries TRBV29-1 and TRBJ1-1, with 8 bases that match TRBD1. The ends lost 5 bases at V and 4 bases at J; junction bases unmatched: 9. Germline V lookup: CDR1 SQVTM, CDR2 ANQGSEA. CDR3 size: 14 residues.

The chain employs TRBV12-3 or TRBV12-4 and TRBJ2-5; D tentatively fits TRBD1 or TRBD2 (5 bases each). Between the trimmed V and J ends, which lost 5 bases and 5 bases, there was a span of 15 bases. The CDR3 length is 14 residues. In DNA, the CDR3 is TGTGCCAGCAGTGACGACAGTTGGGGGGAGACCCAGTACTTC. Amino acids: CASSDDSWGETQYF.

The V and J genes are TRBV10-3 and TRBJ2-5; 11 nucleotides align to TRBD2. CDR3 length: 18 amino acids. V lost 3 bases, J lost 2 bases, and 11 bases stayed unmatched. The germline CDR1 and CDR2 sequences are ENHRY and SYGVKD. CDR3 DNA sequence: TGTGCCATCAGTGATCCGGGACTAGCGGAATGGGATCAAGAGACCCAGTACTTC. Its translation: CAISDPGLAEWDQETQYF.

The rearrangement uses TRBV7-7 and TRBJ1-4, with TRBD1 matching over 11 bases. This CDR3 comprises 15 residues. The germline gives CDR1 SSHAT, CDR2 FNYEAQ (reference sequence). V shed 5 bases and J 7 bases; nucleotides not matched to a gene: 6. The CDR3 nucleotides are TGTGCCAGCAGCACCGGGACAGGGGGATTTGAAAAACTGTTTTTT. Amino acids: CASSTGTGGFEKLFF.

Details on this clonotype: One end of the junction varies from germline; a read error may be responsible. The V call is TRBV5-1, the J call TRBJ2-7; TRBD1 matches at 8 bases. The germline V gene has CDR1 SGHRS and CDR2 YFSETQ. The CDR3 length is 11 residues. CDR3 coding DNA: TGCGCCAGCAGCTTGGCGGGGACAGGAAGATTC. Translating gives CASSLAGTGRF.

The V and J genes are TRBV25-1 and TRBJ1-2; TRBD1 matches 7 bases. Germline trimming cut 4 bases from V and 6 bases from J; bases unmatched to any gene: 14. There are 16 residues in the CDR3. CDR1 is MGHDK and CDR2 is SYGVNS in the germline V gene. The CDR3 reads CASSGWSGGLRDGYTF. DNA of the CDR3: TGTGCCAGCAGTGGGTGGTCAGGGGGTCTGCGGGATGGCTACACCTTC.

This clonotype was picked up a small number of times. V usage is TRBV20-1 and J usage is TRBJ2-5, with 7 bases aligning to TRBD2. Trimming cost V 1 base and J 2 bases; bases outside gene matches: 4. This CDR3 is 14 amino acids long. Germline V gives CDR1 DFQATT, CDR2 SNEGSKA (reference sequence). CDR3 DNA sequence: TGCAGTGCTAGAGTCGGGGACTATCAAGAGACCCAGTACTTC. Translated, it gives CSARVGDYQETQYF.

The sample holds many counts of this clonotype. This rearrangement joins TRBV20-1 to TRBJ1-2; 8 bases are a match to TRBD1. V shed 1 base and J 2 bases; nucleotides not matched to a gene: 3. CDR1 is DFQATT, CDR2 SNEGSKA, per germline (reference sequence). This CDR3 has 14 residues. CDR3 sequence reads: CSARGDRGNYGYTF. DNA of the CDR3: TGCAGTGCTAGAGGCGACAGGGGAAACTATGGCTACACCTTC.

This clonotype was seen only once. The J gene is TRBJ2-7, the V gene TRBV7-9; 7 bases agree with TRBD2. Germline CDR1 SEHNR, CDR2 FQNEAQ (reference sequence). Trimming removed 5 bases from V and 2 bases from J; junction bases left unmatched: 6. The CDR3 runs 14 residues. For the CDR3, the DNA is TGTGCCAGCAGCGGGGGGGACTTCACCTACGAGCAGTACTTC. Residues: CASSGGDFTYEQYF.

This clonotype was counted many times. The V and J genes are TRBV7-9 and TRBJ2-7; 10 bases align to TRBD2. The CDR3 is 14 residues long. V lost 2 bases, J lost 3 bases, and 1 base stayed unmatched. Germline assignment: CDR1 SEHNR and CDR2 FQNEAQ (reference sequence). This chain's CDR3 is CASSLTSGNYEQYF. The CDR3 DNA reads TGTGCCAGCAGCTTAACTAGCGGGAACTACGAGCAGTACTTC.

This clonotype was recorded at least ten times. The V gene is TRBV2, the J gene TRBJ2-7; D is possibly TRBD1 (5 bases). The CDR3 runs to 15 residues. With 2 bases removed from V and 2 bases from J, the gap between germline ends came to 13 bases. CDR1 and CDR2 (germline): SNHLY, FYNNEI. The CDR3 bases are TGTGCCAGCAGTGAATCGCAGGGTAGGGCCTACGAGCAGTACTTC. It yields the protein CASSESQGRAYEQYF.